This TCR beta chain was recorded in a study of blood T cell repertoires in COVID-19. Looking at the study overall: Some COVID-19 samples were acute and others convalescent; all came from the United States, Italy and Spain. PBMCs, B-cell-depleted T cells, or T cells provided the cDNA or gDNA that made up the material.

As processed by the authors: Estimation of nucleated cell counts was performed using reference gene primer amplification. Profiling relied on immunoSEQ multiplex PCR, and the TCRdb table lists in-frame clones only, not all of them. V, J and clone size reflect that table, while D and trimming were determined from the DNA. The sample holds about 160,000 clones; approximately 80% are singletons and the top ten take approximately 13%. The sample consisted of peripheral blood. This TCR derives from an elderly woman with acute or convalescent COVID-19.

CDR3 region: CASSLGDSEVQFF. CDR3 nucleotides: TGTGCCAGCAGCTTGGGGGACAGCGAGGTTCAGTTCTTC. This sequence joins TRBV7-2 and TRBJ2-1, with TRBD1 identical over 7 bases. With 3 bases clipped from V and 13 bases from J, the junction kept 9 bases outside the gene matches. Looked up from germline, CDR1 is SGHTA and CDR2 is FQGNSA. The CDR3 has 13 amino acids.